This T cell receptor beta chain is from a study of shared clonotypes between healthy human individuals. Source study methods: Owing to the provision of junction-only sequences devoid of quality scores by immunoSEQ, filtering differed. Libraries were prepared by immunoSEQ multiplex PCR; TCRdb keeps only in-frame clonotypes and omits some of them. V and J calls and clone size are as listed in that table; D and trimming were resolved from the DNA. This sample has some 480,000 clones; around three quarters occur once, and the top ten carry approximately 12%. Every donor was a Caucasian adult from Nashville, Tennessee. V gave up 3 bases and J gave up 1 base, with 13 bases separating them. The CDR3 is made up of 16 amino acids. From germline, CDR1 is KGHSH and CDR2 LQKENI.

Sequenced material: PBMCs. The chain couples TRBV18 to TRBJ2-1, with D maybe TRBD1 (7 bases). This TCR was recovered from a middle-aged woman in good health. Some clones in this sample may be carry-over from other donors' samples. The CDR3 DNA reads as TGTGCCAGCTCACCCCTCCAGGGGGGTTCCTACAATGAGCAGTTCTTC. This codes for CASSPLQGGSYNEQFF.